The 11 T cell receptor beta chains in this list originate from one sample, sequenced in a study of blood T cell repertoires in COVID-19. Measured with immunoSEQ multiplex PCR; TCRdb has only the in-frame clones, and not every one. The repertoire holds over 300,000 clones, with around 89% as singletons. The material sequenced was PBMCs or T cells enriched from blood (not recorded which). These receptors all stem from a woman in her 40s who had recovered from COVID-19.

The gene calls are TRBV7-2 and TRBJ2-5; TRBD1 agrees at 10 bases. The CDR3 runs 15 residues. The germline CDR1 and CDR2 sequences are SGHTA and FQGNSA. The V gene end was trimmed by 5 bases and the J gene end by 4 bases; junction bases not matched to a gene: 7. The CDR3 sequence: CASSPDRGRRETQYF. In DNA form, the CDR3 reads TGTGCCAGCAGCCCCGACAGGGGGCGACGAGAGACCCAGTACTTC.

J is TRBJ2-3 and V is TRBV27; 7 nucleotides match TRBD2. The germline V gene encodes CDR1 MNHEY and CDR2 SMNVEV (reference sequence). Germline trimming cut 3 bases from V and 5 bases from J; bases unmatched to any gene: 14. The CDR3 extends over 17 amino acids. CDR3 DNA sequence: TGTGCCAGCAGTTTGAGGAGGAGCGGGACTTTTGGAGATACGCAGTATTTT. Protein sequence: CASSLRRSGTFGDTQYF.

The count of this clone is one. The chain carries TRBV10-3 and TRBJ2-1, with unresolved D. Germline V gene data show CDR1 as ENHRY and CDR2 as SYGVKD. The CDR3 contains 12 residues. V lost 2 bases, J lost 7 bases, and 6 bases lay in between. The CDR3 DNA follows: TGTGCCATCAGTGAGGAGAGAAATGAGCAGTTCTTC. Protein: CAISEERNEQFF.

This clone showed up just once. The V call is TRBV6-5, the J call TRBJ2-7; D is undetermined. Trimming cost V 6 bases and J 0 bases, with 12 bases left between them. CDR3 length: 14 amino acids. CDR1 is MNHEY, CDR2 SVGAGI, per germline. Here the CDR3 DNA reads TGTGCCAGCAGCCGCCCGGCGGCCTCCTACGAGCAGTACTTC. Residues: CASSRPAASYEQYF.

The chain employs TRBV24-1 and TRBJ1-2; no firm D call. V was shortened by 9 bases and J by 6 bases, with 13 bases between the two germline ends. Germline CDR1 and CDR2: KGHDR and SFDVKD. The CDR3 has 12 residues. The CDR3 loop reads CATWSVMDGYTF. The CDR3 nucleotides read TGTGCCACCTGGTCGGTAATGGATGGCTACACCTTC.

The V and J genes are TRBV27 and TRBJ2-5; TRBD1 might be the D (6 bases). The germline gives CDR1 MNHEY, CDR2 SMNVEV (reference sequence). The CDR3 consists of 14 residues. Trimming left V 2 bases short and J 1 base short, with 8 bases between. The CDR3 region is CASSLGTTQETQYF. The CDR3 coding sequence is TGTGCCAGCAGTTTAGGGACAACCCAAGAGACCCAGTACTTC.

The chain has TRBV28 and TRBJ2-5; possibly TRBD2 for D (6 bases). V was pared by 7 bases and J by 6 bases, with 12 bases between. The CDR3 loop spans 12 amino acids. Per the germline V gene, CDR1 is MDHEN and CDR2 is SYDVKM. The CDR3 DNA reads as TGTGCCAGCACCGGGGGTCGGCAGACCCAGTACTTC. Protein: CASTGGRQTQYF. Drawing the rest from reference TRBV28 and TRBJ2-5, the complete variable domain is DVKVTQSSRYLVKRTGEKVFLECVQDMDHENMFWYRQDPGLGLRLIYFSYDVKMKEKGDIPEGYSVSREKKERFSLILESASTNQTSMYLCASTGGRQTQYFGPGTRLLVL.

Comments on this clone: Other nucleotide sequences in the sample specify the same CDR3. The genes are TRBV9 and TRBJ2-1; tentative D call: TRBD2 (5 bases). V lost 0 bases and J 3 bases, leaving 7 bases between the germline ends. This CDR3 is 14 amino acids long. The V gene's germline CDR1 is SGDLS and CDR2 YYNGEE. The CDR3 DNA reads TGTGCCAGCAGCGTAGGAGGGATCTACAATGAGCAGTTCTTC. Its translation: CASSVGGIYNEQFF.

The rearrangement links TRBV28 to TRBJ1-5; 9 bases agree with TRBD1. The V and J ends lost 6 bases and 5 bases, in that order; junction bases with no gene match: 5. The CDR3 has 14 amino acids. Per the germline V gene, CDR1 is MDHEN and CDR2 is SYDVKM. The CDR3 bases are TGTGCCAGCAGCCCCGGGACAGGGTATCAGCCCCAGCATTTT. This sequence encodes CASSPGTGYQPQHF. Using reference TRBV28 and TRBJ1-5 for the parts outside the CDR3, the full variable domain is DVKVTQSSRYLVKRTGEKVFLECVQDMDHENMFWYRQDPGLGLRLIYFSYDVKMKEKGDIPEGYSVSREKKERFSLILESASTNQTSMYLCASSPGTGYQPQHFGDGTRLSIL.

The genes are TRBV7-2 and TRBJ1-2; possible D gene TRBD1, 5 bases. Germline assignment: CDR1 SGHTA and CDR2 FQGNSA. The CDR3 consists of 14 residues. Trimming removed 5 bases from V and 4 bases from J, with 14 bases in between. The CDR3 region is CASSKSDKAYGYTF. CDR3 sequence (DNA): TGTGCCAGCAGCAAATCGGACAAGGCCTATGGCTACACCTTC. The full variable domain, completed using reference TRBV7-2 and TRBJ1-2, is GAGVSQSPSNKVTEKGKDVELRCDPISGHTALYWYRQSLGQGLEFLIYFQGNSAPDKSGLPSDRFSAERTGGSVSTLTIQRTQQEDSAVYLCASSKSDKAYGYTFGSGTRLTVV.

This chain links TRBV9 with TRBJ1-4, with TRBD1 matching 9 bases. J was trimmed by 0 bases and V by 2 bases; bases with no gene match: 8. There are 18 residues in the CDR3. The germline gives CDR1 SGDLS, CDR2 YYNGEE. The CDR3 sequence is CASSVSPGQGATNEKLFF. The DNA of the CDR3 is TGTGCCAGCAGCGTTAGCCCGGGACAGGGAGCAACTAATGAAAAACTGTTTTTT.